A single sample gave rise to the 14 T cell receptor beta chains below, sequenced in a study of breast tumors, draining lymph nodes, adjacent tissues. TCRdb reprocessed the multiplex PCR reads with MiXCR, giving one entry per CDR3 protein. The sample records 50,000 to 85,000 distinct CDR3 sequences, around 43% being singletons. Specimen: breast tumor tissue. Receptors were obtained from a female donor with breast cancer. Some clones in this sample may be carry-over from other donors' samples.

Worth noting for this clonotype: It may be a read error: a sequence one base away is much more abundant. The V and J genes are TRBV29-1 and TRBJ1-1; D gene uncertain. Trimming removed 4 bases at V and 11 bases at J, with 29 bases between. The CDR3 has 16 residues. Germline CDR1 reads SQVTM; CDR2 reads ANQGSEA. CDR3 sequence (DNA): TGCAGCGTTGTCGACAATCTCCTTGATGGTGGCCGATGGGCTTTCTTT. Protein sequence: CSVVDNLLDGGRWAFF.

V and J are TRBV20-1 and TRBJ2-7; 8 bases match TRBD1. Germline CDR1 reads DFQATT; CDR2 reads SNEGSKA (reference sequence). The CDR3 has 16 residues. J was trimmed by 11 bases and V by 0 bases; bases with no gene match: 18. This CDR3 is CSARDPKTGDSYGKYF. The CDR3 DNA is TGCAGTGCTAGAGACCCTAAGACAGGGGACTCCTACGGGAAGTACTTC.

This clonotype has a handful of counts. The CDR3 protein is CAISERDSTYEQYF. The CDR3, as DNA: TGTGCCATCAGTGAGCGGGACAGTACCTACGAGCAGTACTTC. The chain recombines TRBV10-3 with TRBJ2-7; 7 bases align to TRBD1. Unmatched junction bases numbered 3, after V lost 2 bases and J lost 2 bases. The germline V gene has CDR1 ENHRY and CDR2 SYGVKD. This CDR3 has 14 residues.

There are many counts of this clonotype. The chain links TRBV3-1 to TRBJ1-3; D perhaps matches TRBD1 (6 bases). Per the germline V gene, CDR1 is LGHDT and CDR2 is YNNKEL (reference sequence). V was shortened by 2 bases and J by 0 bases, with 11 bases between the two germline ends. CDR3 length equals 16 residues. In nucleotides, the CDR3 is TGTGCCAGCAGCCAATGGGGGCGCAGCTCTGGAAACACCATATATTTT. Translation gives CASSQWGRSSGNTIYF.

This clonotype occurred many times. DNA of the CDR3: TGCGCCAGCAGTGAAGTCCCGGGGGGGCAATTAGTGTTAGAGACCCAGTACTTC. Translating it yields CASSEVPGGQLVLETQYF. This rearrangement joins TRBV10-1 to TRBJ2-5, with 8 bases lining up with TRBD2. The CDR3 loop spans 18 amino acids. Trimming took 3 bases from V and 4 from J; bases not matched to a gene: 16. From germline, CDR1 is WNHNN and CDR2 SYGVQD (reference sequence).

This clonotype was found once. The rearrangement links TRBV20-1 to TRBJ2-1, with no clear D. Trimming cost V 6 bases and J 6 bases, with 18 bases left between them. This CDR3 is built from 14 residues. Germline V gene data show CDR1 as DFQATT and CDR2 as SNEGSKA (reference sequence). CDR3 loop: CSANDPGSCNEQFF. The CDR3 nucleotides are TGCAGTGCCAATGACCCGGGCTCTTGCAATGAGCAGTTCTTC.

The chain combines TRBV10-2 with TRBJ2-6; D is unresolved. The CDR3 has 14 residues. The V gene's germline CDR1 is WSHSY and CDR2 SAAADI. The V gene lost 4 bases and the J gene lost 2 bases, with 6 bases spanning the gap. The CDR3 DNA is TGCGCCAGCAGTGCGGACCCTGGGGCCAACGTCCTGACTTTC. Translated, it gives CASSADPGANVLTF.

This clonotype has at least ten counts. This sequence joins TRBV9 and TRBJ2-3; 11 nucleotides agree with TRBD2. The CDR3 runs to 17 residues. In germline, CDR1 is SGDLS, CDR2 YYNGEE. The trim removed 4 bases at V and 0 bases at J, leaving 7 bases unmatched. The CDR3 region has the DNA TGTGCCAGCAGCCGACTTAGCGGGAGGGGTAGCACAGATACGCAGTATTTT. This gives the protein CASSRLSGRGSTDTQYF. Looking up the rest from reference TRBV9 and TRBJ2-3 gives the full variable domain: DSGVTQTPKHLITATGQRVTLRCSPRSGDLSVYWYQQSLDQGLQFLIQYYNGEERAKGNILERFSAQQFPDLHSELNLSSLELGDSALYFCASSRLSGRGSTDTQYFGPGTRLTVL.

V is TRBV29-1 and J is TRBJ1-4; D ambiguous. CDR1 and CDR2 from the germline V gene are SQVTM and ANQGSEA. The length of the CDR3 is 15 residues. V dropped 1 base and J dropped 1 base, with 10 bases sitting between them. The CDR3 coding sequence is TGCAGCGTTGAAGGGACGGGCGGAACTAATGAAAAACTGTTTTTT. It is translated as CSVEGTGGTNEKLFF.

This clonotype was detected many times. The chain combines TRBV7-9 with TRBJ2-7; D possibly corresponds to TRBD2 (6 bases). This CDR3 has 16 amino acids. Germline V gene sequence: CDR1 SEHNR, CDR2 FQNEAQ (reference sequence). V shed 10 bases and J shed 2 bases, with 24 bases lying between them. This CDR3 is CAIGAGGPNMPYEQYF. The CDR3 DNA is TGTGCCATCGGCGCCGGGGGACCTAACATGCCCTACGAGCAGTACTTC.

In the case of this clonotype: This clone may be a read error of a much larger clone one base away. No conserved phenylalanine or tryptophan ends this CDR3, so it is likely a read error. This chain links TRBV6-2 or TRBV6-3 with TRBJ2-7; TRBD2 matches at 10 bases. The V gene's germline CDR1 is MNHEY and CDR2 SVGEGT. V shed 4 bases and J 0 bases; nucleotides not matched to a gene: 6. This CDR3 has 16 amino acids. CDR3 bases: TGTGCCAGCAGTTCCCGACTAGCGGGTAGCTCCTACGAGCAGTACCTC. Translation gives CASSSRLAGSSYEQYL.

V usage is TRBV5-5 and J usage is TRBJ2-1; 9 bases match TRBD1. The trim removed 0 bases at V and 0 bases at J, leaving 4 bases unmatched. Germline CDR1 is SGHKS and CDR2 is YYEKEE (reference sequence). The CDR3 is 17 amino acids. The DNA for the CDR3 is TGTGCCAGCAGCTTGGGGGACAGGGCTAGCTCCTACAATGAGCAGTTCTTC. This encodes CASSLGDRASSYNEQFF.

This clonotype occurred many times. J is TRBJ2-2 and V is TRBV12-3 or TRBV12-4; no clear D gene. V was trimmed by 4 bases and J by 2 bases, leaving 14 bases between them. The CDR3 is 16 amino acids. In nucleotides, the CDR3 is TGTGCCAGCAGTTGGGTAGCCCTACCTAACACCGGGGAGCTGTTTTTT. Encoded protein: CASSWVALPNTGELFF.

This clonotype was seen at least ten times. The rearrangement links TRBV27 to TRBJ1-5; D possibly corresponds to TRBD1 (6 bases). Germline V gene lookup returns CDR1 MNHEY and CDR2 SMNVEV (reference sequence). Trimming removed 4 bases at V and 4 bases at J, with 11 bases between. The CDR3 sequence is 14 residues long. The chain's CDR3 is CASSSRTENQPQHF. CDR3 in DNA: TGTGCCAGCAGTTCCCGGACAGAGAATCAGCCCCAGCATTTT.